Following are 27 T cell receptor beta chains from one sample sequenced in a study of T-cell memory formation after mild COVID-19. TCRdb passed the 5' RACE reads through MiXCR, listing each CDR3 protein once. The sample yields 300,000 to 350,000 distinct CDR3 sequences, roughly an eighth seen once. Sequenced sample: PBMCs or a T cell subset sorted from them (not recorded which). The receptor source for this set is a man in his late teens or twenties who had mild COVID-19 (a few samples of this study predate the infection). Cell type and time point are not known.

The chain recombines TRBV7-9 with TRBJ2-4, with D possibly called TRBD1 or TRBD2 (5 bases each). Germline CDR1 SEHNR, CDR2 FQNEAQ (reference sequence). The V gene lost 1 base and the J gene lost 5 bases, with 9 bases spanning the gap. CDR3 length: 14 amino acids. DNA for the CDR3: TGTGCCAGCAGCTTAGGAGGGGCCCAAAACATTCAGTACTTC. This sequence encodes CASSLGGAQNIQYF.

Notes on this clonotype: The junction departs from germline at one end; a sequencing error may be responsible. The CDR3 region has the DNA TGTGCCAGCAGCTTATTCCGGGACAGGCTATACTTC. Translating gives CASSLFRDRLYF. The chain recombines TRBV7-2 with TRBJ1-2; 8 bases agree with TRBD1. Germline V CDR1 and CDR2: SGHTA, FQGNSA. The CDR3 contains 12 residues.

This clonotype appeared a few times. The chain combines TRBV5-6 with TRBJ2-1; possibly TRBD1 or TRBD2 for D (5 bases each). Per the germline V gene, CDR1 is SGHDT and CDR2 is YYEEEE. This CDR3 has 15 amino acids. Trimming removed 4 bases at V and 4 bases at J, with 15 bases between. CDR3 in amino acids: CASSEFGTPYNEQFF. CDR3 in DNA: TGTGCCAGCAGCGAGTTTGGGACGCCGTACAATGAGCAGTTCTTC. Full variable domain (remainder filled in from reference TRBV5-6 and TRBJ2-1): DAGVTQSPTHLIKTRGQQVTLRCSPKSGHDTVSWYQQALGQGPQFIFQYYEEEERQRGNFPDRFSGHQFPNYSSELNVNALLLGDSALYLCASSEFGTPYNEQFFGPGTRLTVL.

This clonotype has only a few counts. The rearrangement links TRBV4-1 to TRBJ1-2; 7 bases are a match to TRBD1. The CDR3 is 15 amino acids. Germline assignment: CDR1 MGHRA and CDR2 YSYEKL. V shed 3 bases, J shed 3 bases, and the junction held 7 bases outside the gene matches. CDR3 amino acids: CASSHHPRGDYGYTF. The CDR3 DNA reads as TGCGCCAGCAGCCACCACCCCAGGGGGGACTATGGCTACACCTTC.

J is TRBJ2-3 and V is TRBV6-2 or TRBV6-3; 7 nucleotides match TRBD2. CDR1 MNHEY and CDR2 SVGEGT come from the germline V gene. The CDR3 is 15 amino acids. J gave up 5 bases and V 0 bases, and 5 bases lay outside the gene matches. Here the CDR3 reads CASSYSTAGEDTQYF. The CDR3 region has the DNA TGTGCCAGCAGTTACTCGACTGCGGGGGAAGATACGCAGTATTTT.

There are a few counts of this clonotype. The chain joins TRBV6-5 to TRBJ2-1; a weak D match, TRBD1 (5 bases). The V end lost 3 bases, the J end lost 8 bases, and 20 bases lay between the germline ends. Germline V gene lookup returns CDR1 MNHEY and CDR2 SVGAGI. The CDR3 runs 16 residues. The CDR3 bases are TGTGCCAGCAGTTATGTCCCAGGGTACAATTTCTATGAGCAGTTCTTC. As protein: CASSYVPGYNFYEQFF.

CDR3 in amino acids: CASSYSIQGGLDEQYF. CDR3 coding DNA: TGTGCCAGCAGTTACTCGATACAGGGTGGGTTGGACGAGCAGTACTTC. The chain links TRBV6-6 to TRBJ2-7; possible D gene TRBD1, 6 bases. CDR3 length: 16 residues. V was trimmed by 0 bases and J by 5 bases, leaving 17 bases between them. CDR1 is MNHNY, CDR2 SVGAGI, per germline (reference sequence).

J is TRBJ2-1 and V is TRBV7-3, with D unresolved. This CDR3 has 13 residues. Germline loops: CDR1 SGHTA, CDR2 FQGTGA. Trimming left V 10 bases short and J 8 bases short, with 18 bases between. The CDR3 region is CAKRRAVGHEQFF. CDR3 DNA: TGTGCCAAACGTAGGGCCGTAGGGCATGAGCAGTTCTTC.

Details on this clonotype: Germline and junction disagree at one end, which may indicate a read error. This rearrangement joins TRBV4-3 to TRBJ2-1; TRBD2 agrees at 8 bases. CDR3 length: 19 amino acids. CDR1 and CDR2 (germline): LGHNA, YSLEER. CDR3 bases: TGCGACAGCAGCCAAGAAGTTGTAGTAGCGGGGCTATTTACGAATGAGCAGTTCTTC. Translation gives CDSSQEVVVAGLFTNEQFF.

This clonotype was recorded a few times. The rearrangement joins TRBV6-2 or TRBV6-3 to TRBJ1-1; TRBD1 matches at 10 bases. The CDR3 is 17 residues long. The junction had 10 bases not matched to a gene; V was cut back by 0 bases and J by 6 bases. The germline CDR1 and CDR2 sequences are MNHEY and SVGEGT. Here the CDR3 reads CASSYSQWGQGSAEAFF. The CDR3 nucleotides read TGTGCCAGCAGTTACTCCCAGTGGGGACAGGGGTCGGCTGAAGCTTTCTTT.

For the CDR3, the DNA is TGTGCCAGCTCCCTCGGAGGCAGGGAGGTTGGGAATCAGCCCCAGCATTTT. As protein: CASSLGGREVGNQPQHF. V and J are TRBV18 and TRBJ1-5; a possible D gene is TRBD1 (5 bases). Germline loops: CDR1 KGHSH, CDR2 LQKENI. The CDR3 runs 17 residues. V was trimmed by 6 bases and J by 4 bases, leaving 22 bases between them.

The J gene is TRBJ1-2, the V gene TRBV6-5; the D is unclear. V dropped 0 bases and J dropped 3 bases, with 11 bases sitting between them. The CDR3 extends over 15 amino acids. Looked up from germline, CDR1 is MNHEY and CDR2 is SVGAGI. CDR3 region: CASSYSPTLHYGYTF. DNA of the CDR3: TGTGCCAGCAGTTACTCGCCGACACTTCACTATGGCTACACCTTC.

There are many counts of this clonotype. The chain uses TRBV5-5 and TRBJ2-7; D gene ambiguous. Germline V lookup: CDR1 SGHKS, CDR2 YYEKEE (reference sequence). V was pared by 0 bases and J by 3 bases, with 10 bases between. CDR3 length: 14 amino acids. The CDR3: CASSLANTVYEQYF. In nucleotides, the CDR3 is TGTGCCAGCAGCTTGGCGAATACCGTCTACGAGCAGTACTTC.

This clonotype was detected only a few times. The rearrangement joins TRBV28 to TRBJ1-2, with 8 bases lining up with TRBD1. Trimming cost V 8 bases and J 0 bases; bases outside gene matches: 17. CDR3 length: 18 amino acids. Per germline, CDR1 MDHEN and CDR2 SYDVKM. Here the CDR3 reads CASQPRTGRGDPNYGYTF. In DNA form, the CDR3 reads TGTGCCAGCCAACCTCGGACAGGGAGAGGAGACCCTAACTATGGCTACACCTTC.

The V and J genes are TRBV28 and TRBJ2-7, with a possible D match to TRBD1 (6 bases). Germline V gene data show CDR1 as MDHEN and CDR2 as SYDVKM. V dropped 4 bases and J dropped 0 bases, with 10 bases sitting between them. The CDR3 length is 14 residues. The CDR3 bases are TGTGCCAGCAGTTGGGACATAACCTCCTACGAGCAGTACTTC. This gives the protein CASSWDITSYEQYF.

There are a few counts of this clonotype. This chain uses TRBV3-1 with TRBJ2-1; 10 bases map to TRBD1. Germline V gene sequence: CDR1 LGHDT, CDR2 YNNKEL (reference sequence). J gave up 8 bases and V 4 bases, and 11 bases lay outside the gene matches. CDR3 length: 16 residues. The CDR3, as DNA: TGTGCCAGCAGCCTAAGTTGGACAGGGGGTACGTATGAGCAGTTCTTC. Its protein product is CASSLSWTGGTYEQFF.

The chain is built from TRBV4-2 and TRBJ2-3; D may be TRBD2 (7 bases). CDR3 size: 16 residues. V was shortened by 0 bases and J by 1 base, with 11 bases between the two germline ends. Germline V gene sequence: CDR1 LGHNA, CDR2 YNFKEQ. CDR3 loop: CASSQDGGLRTDTQYF. The CDR3 bases are TGTGCCAGCAGCCAAGACGGGGGGCTACGCACAGATACGCAGTATTTT.

The sample holds a few counts of this clonotype. The V and J genes are TRBV7-3 and TRBJ2-5, with D unclear. The CDR3 is 15 residues long. The V end lost 5 bases, the J end lost 5 bases, and 18 bases lay between the germline ends. The V gene's germline CDR1 is SGHTA and CDR2 FQGTGA. This chain's CDR3 is CASSSLGLGMETQYF. In DNA form, the CDR3 reads TGTGCCAGCAGCAGTTTGGGGTTAGGGATGGAGACCCAGTACTTC. Full variable domain (missing parts from reference TRBV7-3 and TRBJ2-5): GAGVSQTPSNKVTEKGKYVELRCDPISGHTALYWYRQSLGQGPEFLIYFQGTGAADDSGLPNDRFFAVRPEGSVSTLKIQRTERGDSAVYLCASSSLGLGMETQYFGPGTRLLVL.

The CDR3 DNA sequence: TGCGCCAGCAGCCTTAGCGGGGTCGGAGAGCAGTTCTTC. Encoded protein: CASSLSGVGEQFF. The genes are TRBV10-2 and TRBJ2-1; TRBD2 matches at 8 bases. The CDR3 totals 13 residues. Germline lookup yields CDR1 WSHSY and CDR2 SAAADI. The ends lost 6 bases at V and 10 bases at J; junction bases unmatched: 8.

This clonotype turned up a few times. The chain links TRBV9 to TRBJ2-7; D is unclear. CDR3 length: 13 residues. Trimming removed 3 bases from V and 6 bases from J, with 13 bases in between. The germline gives CDR1 SGDLS, CDR2 YYNGEE. Here the CDR3 reads CASSGYVSGEQYF. The CDR3 nucleotides read TGTGCCAGCAGCGGGTACGTTAGTGGCGAGCAGTACTTC.

This sequence joins TRBV15 and TRBJ2-3; D is ambiguous. CDR1 and CDR2 (germline): LNHNV, YYDKDF (reference sequence). This CDR3 comprises 15 residues. Trimming removed 3 bases at V and 0 bases at J, with 10 bases between. The CDR3 DNA follows: TGTGCCACCAGCAGCGGTCTATCTAGCACAGATACGCAGTATTTT. Its protein product is CATSSGLSSTDTQYF.

This clonotype was observed a handful of times. The chain combines TRBV5-1 with TRBJ2-3, with D maybe TRBD1 (5 bases). Germline V gene lookup returns CDR1 SGHRS and CDR2 YFSETQ. The CDR3 is made up of 15 amino acids. Trimming cost V 0 bases and J 0 bases, with 8 bases left between them. The CDR3 DNA reads TGCGCCAGCAGCTTGGTGGCAGGGAGCACAGATACGCAGTATTTT. Protein product: CASSLVAGSTDTQYF. The entire variable domain, with the rest obtained from reference TRBV5-1 and TRBJ2-3, is as follows: KAGVTQTPRYLIKTRGQQVTLSCSPISGHRSVSWYQQTPGQGLQFLFEYFSETQRNKGNFPGRFSGRQFSNSRSEMNVSTLELGDSALYLCASSLVAGSTDTQYFGPGTRLTVL.

The V call is TRBV5-1, the J call TRBJ2-4; no definite D call. Deletions cut 8 bases from V and 4 bases from J, with 10 bases between. Germline CDR1 and CDR2: SGHRS and YFSETQ. The CDR3 totals 12 residues. The CDR3, as DNA: TGCGCCAGGAAAACTGGGAAAAACATTCAGTACTTC. This sequence encodes CARKTGKNIQYF.

In this sample, this clonotype turned up a few times. This chain connects TRBV10-3 to TRBJ2-1; 7 nucleotides agree with TRBD1. The V and J ends lost 2 bases and 4 bases, in that order; junction bases with no gene match: 5. Germline V gene sequence: CDR1 ENHRY, CDR2 SYGVKD. CDR3 length: 15 amino acids. CDR3 protein: CAISEPGQAYNEQFF. The DNA of the CDR3 is TGTGCCATCAGTGAGCCCGGACAGGCGTACAATGAGCAGTTCTTC.

The chain couples TRBV5-5 to TRBJ2-5; D is possibly TRBD1 or TRBD2 (5 bases each). CDR3 length equals 12 residues. V lost 5 bases and J 11 bases, leaving 16 bases between the germline ends. Germline V gene lookup returns CDR1 SGHKS and CDR2 YYEKEE (reference sequence). In nucleotides, the CDR3 is TGTGCCAGCAGACGGGTACCGGGACGGCAGTACTTC. It yields the protein CASRRVPGRQYF. Full variable domain (remainder filled in from reference TRBV5-5 and TRBJ2-5): DAGVTQSPTHLIKTRGQQVTLRCSPISGHKSVSWYQQVLGQGPQFIFQYYEKEERGRGNFPDRFSARQFPNYSSELNVNALLLGDSALYLCASRRVPGRQYFGPGTRLLVL.

This clonotype appeared a few times. The J gene is TRBJ2-2, the V gene TRBV7-2; TRBD1 is a possible D gene (6 bases). The CDR3 consists of 15 residues. Germline CDR1 and CDR2: SGHTA and FQGNSA. V dropped 5 bases and J dropped 3 bases, with 13 bases sitting between them. The CDR3 coding sequence is TGTGCCAGCAGCGACGACAGGAGACACACCGGGGAGCTGTTTTTT. Its protein is CASSDDRRHTGELFF.

This clonotype was observed a handful of times. The chain uses TRBV7-9 and TRBJ2-4; D unresolved. V lost 5 bases to trimming and J lost 0 bases, with 11 bases between them. This CDR3 has 15 amino acids. Germline assignment: CDR1 SEHNR and CDR2 FQNEAQ (reference sequence). DNA for the CDR3: TGTGCCAGCAGCCCCCTGGGTCTAGCCAAAAACATTCAGTACTTC. Translation gives CASSPLGLAKNIQYF.